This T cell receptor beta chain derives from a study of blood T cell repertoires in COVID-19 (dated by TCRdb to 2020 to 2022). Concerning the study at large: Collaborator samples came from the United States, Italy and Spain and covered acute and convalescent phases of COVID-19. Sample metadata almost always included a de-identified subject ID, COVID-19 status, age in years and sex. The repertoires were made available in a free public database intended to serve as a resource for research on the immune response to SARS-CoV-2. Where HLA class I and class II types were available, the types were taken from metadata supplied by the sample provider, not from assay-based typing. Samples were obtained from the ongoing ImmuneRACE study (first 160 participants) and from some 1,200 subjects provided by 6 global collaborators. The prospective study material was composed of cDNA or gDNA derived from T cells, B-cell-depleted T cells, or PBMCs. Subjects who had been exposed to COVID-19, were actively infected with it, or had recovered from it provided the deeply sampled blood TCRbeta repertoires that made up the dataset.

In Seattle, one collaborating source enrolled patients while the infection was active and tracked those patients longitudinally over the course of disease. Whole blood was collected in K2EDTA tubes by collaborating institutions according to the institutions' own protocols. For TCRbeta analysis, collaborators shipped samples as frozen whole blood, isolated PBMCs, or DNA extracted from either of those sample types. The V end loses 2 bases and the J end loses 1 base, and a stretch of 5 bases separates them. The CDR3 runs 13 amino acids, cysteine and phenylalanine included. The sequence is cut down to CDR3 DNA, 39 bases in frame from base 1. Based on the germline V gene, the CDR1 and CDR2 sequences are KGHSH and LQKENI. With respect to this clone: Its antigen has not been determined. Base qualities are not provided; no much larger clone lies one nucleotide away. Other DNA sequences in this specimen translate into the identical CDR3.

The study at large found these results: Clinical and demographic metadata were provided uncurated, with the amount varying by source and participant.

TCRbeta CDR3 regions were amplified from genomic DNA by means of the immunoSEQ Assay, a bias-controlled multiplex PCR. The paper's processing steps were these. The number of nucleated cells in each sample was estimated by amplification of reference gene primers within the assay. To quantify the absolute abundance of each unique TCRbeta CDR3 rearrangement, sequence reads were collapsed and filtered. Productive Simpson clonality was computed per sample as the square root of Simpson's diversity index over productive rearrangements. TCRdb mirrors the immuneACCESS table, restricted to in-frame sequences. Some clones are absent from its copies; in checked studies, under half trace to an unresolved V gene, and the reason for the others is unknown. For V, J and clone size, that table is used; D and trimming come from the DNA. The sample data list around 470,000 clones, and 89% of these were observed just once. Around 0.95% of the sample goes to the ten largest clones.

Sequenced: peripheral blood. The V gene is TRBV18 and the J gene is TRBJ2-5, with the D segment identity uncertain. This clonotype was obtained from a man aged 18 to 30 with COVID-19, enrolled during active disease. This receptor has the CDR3 CASSPGLQETQYF. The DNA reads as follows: TGTGCCAGCTCACCAGGGCTCCAAGAGACCCAGTACTTC.